This T cell receptor (beta chain) derives from a study of cytomegalovirus exposure and HLA in healthy donors. This clone was detected only a few times. The antigen is undetermined. The germline V gene encodes CDR1 WSHSY and CDR2 SAAADI. Germline trimming cut 6 bases from V and 4 bases from J; bases unmatched to any gene: 9. This CDR3 contains 14 residues. 13 Jbeta primers and 60 Vbeta primers were used for the PCR. Clones were read by immunoSEQ multiplex PCR, and TCRdb kept only the in-frame ones, dropping some. The repertoire holds around 130,000 clones, with roughly 9% as singletons. Study-wide results and limits: In a later analysis, donors in an Asian-associated ancestry cluster reportedly had fewer N-insertions in productive TCRs than the cohort mean.

The sequence derives from a woman in her thirties or forties in good health and CMV-seropositive. The genes are TRBV10-2 and TRBJ2-7; TRBD1 matches 7 bases. The source material was PBMCs. CDR3 region: CASRGGQATYEQYF. The CDR3, as DNA: TGCGCCAGCAGGGGCGGACAGGCCACATACGAGCAGTACTTC.